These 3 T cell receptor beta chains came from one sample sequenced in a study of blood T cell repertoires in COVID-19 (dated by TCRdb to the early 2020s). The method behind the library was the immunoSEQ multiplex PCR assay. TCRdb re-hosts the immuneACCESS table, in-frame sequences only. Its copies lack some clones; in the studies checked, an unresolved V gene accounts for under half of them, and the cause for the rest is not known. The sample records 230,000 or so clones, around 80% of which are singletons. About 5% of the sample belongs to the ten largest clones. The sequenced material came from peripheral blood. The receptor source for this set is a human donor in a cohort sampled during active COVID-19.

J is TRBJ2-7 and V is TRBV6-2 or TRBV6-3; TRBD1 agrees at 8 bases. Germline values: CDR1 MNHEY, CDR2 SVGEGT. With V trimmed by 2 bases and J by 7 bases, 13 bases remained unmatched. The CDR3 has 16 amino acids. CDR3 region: CASSYNSGTGVVEQYF. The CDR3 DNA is TGTGCCAGCAGTTACAATTCGGGGACAGGTGTAGTTGAGCAGTACTTC.

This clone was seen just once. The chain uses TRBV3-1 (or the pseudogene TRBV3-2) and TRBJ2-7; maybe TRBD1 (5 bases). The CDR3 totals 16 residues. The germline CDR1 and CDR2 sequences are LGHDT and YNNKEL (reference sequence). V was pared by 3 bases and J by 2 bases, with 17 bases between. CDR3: CASSHPIGHPTYEQYF. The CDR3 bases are TGTGCCAGCAGCCATCCGATTGGACATCCGACCTACGAGCAGTACTTC.

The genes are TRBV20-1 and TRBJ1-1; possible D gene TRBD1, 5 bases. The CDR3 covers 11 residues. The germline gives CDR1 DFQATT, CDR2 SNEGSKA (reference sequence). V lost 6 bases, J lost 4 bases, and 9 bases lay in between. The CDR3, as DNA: TGCAGTGCAACCAGGGTCACTGAAGCTTTCTTT. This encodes CSATRVTEAFF.